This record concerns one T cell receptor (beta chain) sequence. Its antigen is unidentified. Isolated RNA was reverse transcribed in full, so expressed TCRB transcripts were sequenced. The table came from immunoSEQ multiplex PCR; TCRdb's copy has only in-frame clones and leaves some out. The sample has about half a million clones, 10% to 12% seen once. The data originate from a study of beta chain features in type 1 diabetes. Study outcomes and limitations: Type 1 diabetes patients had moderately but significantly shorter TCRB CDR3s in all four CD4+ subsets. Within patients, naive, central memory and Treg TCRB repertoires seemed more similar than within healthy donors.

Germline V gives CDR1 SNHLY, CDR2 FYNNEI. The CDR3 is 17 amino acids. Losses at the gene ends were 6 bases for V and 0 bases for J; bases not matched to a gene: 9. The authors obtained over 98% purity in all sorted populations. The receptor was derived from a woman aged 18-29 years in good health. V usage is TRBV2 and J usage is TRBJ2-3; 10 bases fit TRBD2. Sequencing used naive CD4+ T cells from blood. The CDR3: CASSEYLLAGSTDTQYF. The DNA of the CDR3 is TGTGCCAGCAGCGAATATTTACTAGCGGGGAGCACAGATACGCAGTATTTT.